Listed here are 8 T cell receptor beta chains from one sample, sequenced in a study of cytotoxic CD8 clonotypes in ibrutinib-treated CLL. Using immunoSEQ multiplex PCR, the repertoire was profiled, and TCRdb retains in-frame clones only, with some absent. Here the sample spans fewer than 400,000 clones, 60% to 80% being singletons. The sample in question was PBMCs, obtained after 36 months of ibrutinib treatment. Source of these receptors: a human donor with chronic lymphocytic leukemia.

This clone showed up just once. The V and J genes are TRBV9 and TRBJ1-2, with 8 nucleotides matching TRBD1. CDR3 length: 15 residues. Germline CDR1 and CDR2: SGDLS and YYNGEE. V lost 2 bases and J lost 1; bases outside the gene matches: 4. As DNA, the CDR3 is TGTGCCAGCAGCGTTACGACAGGGGATAACTATGGCTACACCTTC. Its protein is CASSVTTGDNYGYTF.

This clone was observed a handful of times. The chain carries TRBV9 and TRBJ1-3; D remains ambiguous. The CDR3 totals 14 residues. V was trimmed by 3 bases and J by 0 bases, leaving 7 bases between them. The germline gives CDR1 SGDLS, CDR2 YYNGEE. The chain's CDR3 is CASSDGYSGNTIYF. The CDR3 coding sequence is TGTGCCAGCAGCGATGGGTACTCTGGAAACACCATATATTTT.

This chain connects TRBV27 to TRBJ2-5; D gene uncertain. Germline assignment: CDR1 MNHEY and CDR2 SMNVEV (reference sequence). V lost 8 bases and J lost 4, with 14 bases in between. The CDR3 is 13 amino acids. This CDR3 reads CASRPGDGETQYF. CDR3 DNA: TGTGCCAGCCGACCGGGCGACGGAGAGACCCAGTACTTC.

The V and J genes are TRBV6-5 and TRBJ1-2, with TRBD1 as a possible D gene (6 bases). The CDR3 length is 15 residues. Trimming removed 6 bases at V and 6 bases at J, with 20 bases between. Germline V gene sequence: CDR1 MNHEY, CDR2 SVGAGI. The CDR3 bases are TGTGCCAGCAGCCAACGACCGGGACATGGGGATGGCTACACCTTC. It encodes CASSQRPGHGDGYTF.

The rearrangement joins TRBV27 to TRBJ2-2, with unresolved D. There are 13 residues in the CDR3. From germline, CDR1 is MNHEY and CDR2 SMNVEV (reference sequence). Trimming took 5 bases from V and 3 from J, leaving 7 bases between them. CDR3 coding DNA: TGTGCCAGCAGTGCTACGTACACCGGGGAGCTGTTTTTT. This gives the protein CASSATYTGELFF.

V gene TRBV18 combines with J gene TRBJ2-3; 14 bases are a match to TRBD2. The germline gives CDR1 KGHSH, CDR2 LQKENI. The CDR3 totals 15 residues. After removal of 4 bases from V and 14 bases from J, the junction contained 11 bases not matched to a gene. The CDR3 coding sequence is TGTGCCAGCTCACAGACTAGCGGGAGGGAAGAACGGCTGTATTTT. It specifies CASSQTSGREERLYF.

The rearrangement uses TRBV27 and TRBJ1-2, with TRBD1 matching over 7 bases. Germline CDR1 and CDR2: MNHEY and SMNVEV (reference sequence). V was clipped by 3 bases and J by 8 bases; unmatched bases: 12. The CDR3 consists of 15 residues. CDR3 in amino acids: CASSLGGRGRRGYTF. The CDR3 DNA follows: TGTGCCAGCAGTTTGGGGGGCAGGGGGAGGCGAGGCTACACCTTC.

The chain employs TRBV14 and TRBJ2-5; TRBD2 is a possible D gene (6 bases). With 0 bases removed from V and 5 bases from J, the gap between germline ends came to 7 bases. CDR1 and CDR2 (germline): SGHDN, FVKESK. The CDR3 runs to 13 residues. The CDR3 sequence is CASSQDLAETQYF. The CDR3 region has the DNA TGTGCCAGCAGCCAAGATCTAGCGGAGACCCAGTACTTC.